These 27 T cell receptor beta chains came from one sample sequenced in a study of Tregs in tolerant kidney transplant recipients. The antigens of these receptors remain unknown. Clones were read by immunoSEQ multiplex PCR, and TCRdb kept only the in-frame ones, dropping some. The data show around 1,400 clones, less than 45% seen once. Sequencing was done on a sample of Tregs from blood grown in culture. These receptors originate from a human donor in good health.

V gene TRBV2 combines with J gene TRBJ2-7; tentatively, D is TRBD1 (5 bases). Deletions cut 6 bases from V and 6 bases from J, with 15 bases between. The V gene's germline CDR1 is SNHLY and CDR2 FYNNEI. The CDR3 is 13 amino acids. CDR3 bases: TGTGCCAGCAGCCCAGGGTTGGTCGTCGAGCAGTACTTC. It translates to CASSPGLVVEQYF.

The chain uses TRBV7-3 and TRBJ2-7; D gene unclear. Looked up from germline, CDR1 is SGHTA and CDR2 is FQGTGA. Trimming took 1 base from V and 3 from J, leaving 4 bases between them. The CDR3 is made up of 12 amino acids. CDR3 protein: CASSLNSYEQYF. The DNA for the CDR3 is TGTGCCAGCAGCTTAAACAGCTACGAGCAGTACTTC.

This CDR3 is CASSREILSSYNSPLHF. DNA for the CDR3: TGTGCCAGTTCCCGGGAGATATTAAGCTCCTATAATTCACCCCTCCACTTT. V gene TRBV28 combines with J gene TRBJ1-6, with unresolved D. This CDR3 has 17 residues. V lost 9 bases and J lost 0, with 18 bases in between. CDR1 is MDHEN, CDR2 SYDVKM, per germline. The entire variable domain, with the rest obtained from reference TRBV28 and TRBJ1-6, is as follows: DVKVTQSSRYLVKRTGEKVFLECVQDMDHENMFWYRQDPGLGLRLIYFSYDVKMKEKGDIPEGYSVSREKKERFSLILESASTNQTSMYLCASSREILSSYNSPLHFGNGTRLTVT.

This rearrangement joins TRBV6-6 to TRBJ1-6, with 9 bases that match TRBD1. CDR1 MNHNY and CDR2 SVGAGI come from the germline V gene (reference sequence). There are 14 residues in the CDR3. The trim removed 4 bases at V and 9 bases at J, leaving 4 bases unmatched. The CDR3 DNA follows: TGTGCCAGCAGTTCGGGACAGGGTCGTTCACCCCTCCACTTT. It is translated as CASSSGQGRSPLHF.

V usage is TRBV7-8 and J usage is TRBJ2-3; 7 positions match TRBD1. Looked up from germline, CDR1 is SGHVS and CDR2 is FQNEAQ. V gave up 1 base and J gave up 7 bases; unmatched junction bases: 5. The CDR3 is 14 residues long. The CDR3 region is CASSLDRGRNTQYF. In nucleotides, the CDR3 is TGTGCCAGCAGCTTAGATAGGGGGCGAAATACGCAGTATTTT.

This clone has only a few counts. This chain links TRBV6-6 with TRBJ2-7, with 11 bases that match TRBD2. The CDR3 extends over 14 amino acids. Germline V gives CDR1 MNHNY, CDR2 SVGAGI (reference sequence). The ends lost 6 bases at V and 2 bases at J; junction bases unmatched: 3. The CDR3 loop is CASSRLAGPYEQYF. For the CDR3, the DNA is TGTGCCAGCAGCAGACTAGCGGGACCCTACGAGCAGTACTTC.

This clone is labeled as medium-sized (0.01 to 0.1%). J is TRBJ1-2 and V is TRBV7-2; no reliable D call. Germline V gene data show CDR1 as SGHTA and CDR2 as FQGNSA. The germline V and J ends were trimmed by 6 bases and 4 bases, with 12 bases remaining between them. The CDR3 extends over 13 amino acids. The CDR3 region is CASSLARTYGYTF. Written as DNA, the CDR3 is TGTGCCAGCAGTCTAGCTCGGACCTATGGCTACACCTTC.

V and J are TRBV20-1 and TRBJ2-5, with TRBD2 identical over 7 bases. This CDR3 contains 11 residues. The ends lost 8 bases at V and 3 bases at J; junction bases unmatched: 3. Germline CDR1 reads DFQATT; CDR2 reads SNEGSKA (reference sequence). The CDR3 region has the DNA TGCAGTTTTGGACTAGAAGAGACCCAGTACTTC. This codes for CSFGLEETQYF.

This clone was seen a few times. This likely traces to a read error, being one base from a far larger clone. This CDR3 is also generated by other DNA sequences in the sample. V usage is TRBV5-4 and J usage is TRBJ1-2; no clear D gene. V lost 2 bases, J lost 8 bases, and 10 bases lay in between. CDR3 length equals 12 residues. Germline V gene sequence: CDR1 SGHNT, CDR2 YYREEE (reference sequence). CDR3 residues: CASSFPPRGYTF. CDR3 DNA sequence: TGTGCCAGCAGCTTCCCCCCGAGGGGCTACACCTTC.

The chain links TRBV7-2 to TRBJ2-7, with no clear D. The V end was cut by 5 bases, the J end by 5 bases, with 13 bases between. Germline V gives CDR1 SGHTA, CDR2 FQGNSA. The CDR3 loop spans 13 amino acids. The chain's CDR3 is CASSLRRAHEQYF. The CDR3 DNA is TGTGCCAGCAGCCTACGTCGAGCTCACGAGCAGTACTTC.

This chain joins TRBV5-5 and TRBJ2-1; D remains unclear. V was pared by 1 base and J by 2 bases, with 4 bases between. The CDR3 spans 13 residues. Germline CDR1 reads SGHKS; CDR2 reads YYEKEE (reference sequence). The CDR3 DNA reads TGTGCCAGCAGCTTGCCCACCTACAATGAGCAGTTCTTC. Its protein product is CASSLPTYNEQFF.

J is TRBJ2-7 and V is TRBV4-2; 7 positions agree with TRBD2. The ends lost 5 bases at V and 3 bases at J; junction bases unmatched: 4. The CDR3 is made up of 13 amino acids. Germline loops: CDR1 LGHNA, CDR2 YNFKEQ. The CDR3 spells CASSLGEGYEQYF. CDR3 nucleotides: TGTGCCAGCAGCTTGGGGGAGGGCTACGAGCAGTACTTC.

This clone occurred once. The V and J genes are TRBV7-9 and TRBJ2-2; D perhaps matches TRBD1 (6 bases). Germline CDR1 and CDR2: SEHNR and FQNEAQ (reference sequence). The CDR3 totals 17 residues. V was pared by 0 bases and J by 2 bases, with 13 bases between. CDR3 DNA: TGTGCCAGCAGCTTAGCGGTGGGGGCGGTCAACACCGGGGAGCTGTTTTTT. Its protein is CASSLAVGAVNTGELFF.

This chain connects TRBV7-2 to TRBJ2-7; 7 bases are a match to TRBD2. From germline, CDR1 is SGHTA and CDR2 FQGNSA. Unmatched junction bases numbered 2, after V lost 3 bases and J lost 3 bases. The CDR3 consists of 13 residues. The CDR3 DNA reads as TGTGCCAGCAGCTTGGGGGAGGGCTACGAGCAGTACTTC. Residues: CASSLGEGYEQYF.

The CDR3 DNA is TGTGCCAGCAGTCGGATCCGTGGGCTTGGCTATGGCTACACCTTC. Translating it yields CASSRIRGLGYGYTF. This chain connects TRBV5-5 to TRBJ1-2, with D unresolved. The germline V gene has CDR1 SGHKS and CDR2 YYEKEE (reference sequence). CDR3 size: 15 residues. Trimming stripped 5 bases from V and 4 bases from J, with 18 bases between.

The CDR3 region is CASSRSGTRSYEQYF. DNA for the CDR3: TGTGCCAGCAGCCGATCAGGCACAAGGTCCTACGAGCAGTACTTC. The chain is built from TRBV19 and TRBJ2-7, with D hard to call. The V gene lost 9 bases and the J gene lost 1 base, with 19 bases spanning the gap. Germline CDR1 reads LNHDA; CDR2 reads SQIVND (reference sequence). The length of the CDR3 is 15 residues.

This chain joins TRBV2 and TRBJ2-5; the D gene is possibly TRBD1 (5 bases). V gave up 5 bases and J gave up 4 bases, with 11 bases separating them. Germline CDR1 reads SNHLY; CDR2 reads FYNNEI. The CDR3 runs 13 residues. The CDR3 here is CASSSQGLETQYF. The CDR3 region has the DNA TGTGCCAGCAGTTCCCAGGGATTAGAGACCCAGTACTTC. The full variable domain, completed using reference TRBV2 and TRBJ2-5, is EPEVTQTPSHQVTQMGQEVILRCVPISNHLYFYWYRQILGQKVEFLVSFYNNEISEKSEIFDDQFSVERPDGSNFTLKIRSTKLEDSAMYFCASSSQGLETQYFGPGTRLLVL.

The chain links TRBV30 to TRBJ2-3, with 9 bases that match TRBD2. Germline CDR1 and CDR2: GTSNPN and SVGIG (reference sequence). This CDR3 region has 13 residues. After removal of 7 bases from V and 3 bases from J, the junction contained 5 bases not matched to a gene. CDR3: CASSSGITDTQYF. As DNA, the CDR3 is TGTGCCTCGTCTAGCGGGATTACAGATACGCAGTATTTT.

By its share, this clone is hyperexpanded. The genes are TRBV7-6 and TRBJ1-6; possible D gene TRBD1, 5 bases. V was clipped by 4 bases and J by 5 bases, with 12 bases between them. From germline, CDR1 is SGHVS and CDR2 FNYEAQ. This CDR3 has 15 amino acids. DNA of the CDR3: TGTGCCAGCAGCTCCCAGGGCGTGGATAATTCACCCCTCCACTTT. Protein product: CASSSQGVDNSPLHF.

This clone was counted only a few times. This sequence joins TRBV4-3 and TRBJ1-2; possible D gene TRBD1, 6 bases. Looked up from germline, CDR1 is LGHNA and CDR2 is YSLEER. V lost 4 bases and J 2 bases, leaving 17 bases between the germline ends. This CDR3 has 16 amino acids. The CDR3 reads CASSPVAGATNYGYTF. CDR3 bases: TGCGCCAGCAGCCCAGTAGCGGGGGCCACGAACTATGGCTACACCTTC.

In its sample, this clone is medium-sized (0.01 to 0.1%). V gene TRBV5-1 combines with J gene TRBJ1-1, with a possible D match to TRBD1 (5 bases). V gave up 3 bases and J gave up 0 bases, with 9 bases separating them. Germline CDR1 reads SGHRS; CDR2 reads YFSETQ. This CDR3 comprises 14 residues. CDR3 in amino acids: CASSSDILNTEAFF. In DNA form, the CDR3 reads TGCGCCAGCAGCTCGGACATCTTGAACACTGAAGCTTTCTTT.

V and J are TRBV7-2 and TRBJ1-3; the D gene is possibly TRBD1 (5 bases). CDR1 and CDR2 from the germline V gene are SGHTA and FQGNSA. The CDR3 consists of 14 residues. Trimming left V 3 bases short and J 4 bases short, with 10 bases between. CDR3 sequence (DNA): TGTGCCAGCAGCTTCGGCAGGGTCGGAAACACCATATATTTT. Protein: CASSFGRVGNTIYF.

The chain has TRBV20-1 and TRBJ2-5, with D maybe TRBD2 (5 bases). V was trimmed by 4 bases and J by 5 bases, leaving 5 bases between them. The germline gives CDR1 DFQATT, CDR2 SNEGSKA (reference sequence). This CDR3 is 10 amino acids long. The CDR3 DNA reads TGCAGTGCTACGGGGGAGACCCAGTACTTC. This gives the protein CSATGETQYF.

This chain uses TRBV9 with TRBJ1-6; TRBD1 aligns across 7 bases. J was trimmed by 4 bases and V by 5 bases; bases with no gene match: 6. There are 15 residues in the CDR3. Germline V CDR1 and CDR2: SGDLS, YYNGEE. The CDR3 protein is CASSVRQGYNSPLHF. As DNA, the CDR3 is TGTGCCAGCAGTGTTCGACAGGGTTATAATTCACCCCTCCACTTT.

This clone is classed as large. The J gene is TRBJ2-6, the V gene TRBV4-3; D gene uncertain. There are 16 residues in the CDR3. Germline CDR1 reads LGHNA; CDR2 reads YSLEER. V was trimmed by 0 bases and J by 2 bases, leaving 8 bases between them. In DNA form, the CDR3 reads TGCGCCAGCAGCCAAGAGGCACGTACTGGGGCCAACGTCCTGACTTTC. Protein: CASSQEARTGANVLTF.

Worth noting for this clone: Its ends do not fully match the called genes, so a read error is possible. This chain connects TRBV6-6 to TRBJ1-2, with a tentative D call TRBD1 (5 bases). CDR1 and CDR2 (germline): MNHNY, SVGAGI (reference sequence). This CDR3 is 14 amino acids long. The DNA for the CDR3 is TGTGCCATCAGTGATCAGGGATTCTCCTATGGCTACACCTTC. Its translation: CAISDQGFSYGYTF.

This clone rates as medium-sized. The V and J genes are TRBV5-1 and TRBJ1-1, with D unclear. Germline values: CDR1 SGHRS, CDR2 YFSETQ. CDR3 length equals 11 residues. V lost 0 bases and J lost 11, with 8 bases in between. The CDR3 DNA is TGCGCCAGCAGCTTGGGCCCCCTGGCTTTCTTT. Protein: CASSLGPLAFF.